This passage covers 25 T cell receptor beta chains from one sample sequenced in a study of human T cells and chemical hapten exposure. One entry per CDR3 protein, called by TCRdb with MiXCR from the RACE reads. The data hold some 39,000 distinct CDR3 sequences, with more than 8% observed a single time. Time point denoted: patch test 3, about 24 weeks after DPC sensitization. Treatment indicated: therapeutic diphenylcyclopropenone sensitization with weekly scalp DPC. Unfractionated whole blood yielded total RNA. This specimen was whole blood, taken in connection with sensitization to the hapten diphenylcyclopropenone (DPC). The receptors were gathered from a man between 50 and 59 years old with alopecia areata. Some clones in this sample may be carry-over from other donors' samples.

This clonotype was recorded at least ten times. The chain uses TRBV4-1 and TRBJ2-7; perhaps TRBD2 as D (6 bases). The CDR3 is 13 residues long. The V and J ends lost 1 base and 2 bases respectively, with 6 bases between them. The V gene's germline CDR1 is MGHRA and CDR2 YSYEKL. CDR3 in amino acids: CASSQAGAYEQYF. CDR3 bases: TGCGCCAGCAGCCAAGCGGGGGCCTACGAGCAGTACTTC.

This clonotype was seen ten or more times. The chain carries TRBV6-2 or TRBV6-3 and TRBJ1-1; 11 positions agree with TRBD1. The J segment lost 1 base and the V segment lost 6 bases, leaving 1 base of the junction unmatched. The CDR3 is 14 amino acids. Germline assignment: CDR1 MNHEY and CDR2 SVGEGT. CDR3 protein: CASRGTGGNTEAFF. The DNA for the CDR3 is TGTGCCAGCAGGGGGACAGGGGGGAACACTGAAGCTTTCTTT.

This sequence joins TRBV11-2 and TRBJ2-7; no definite D call. Trimming removed 3 bases at V and 5 bases at J, with 11 bases between. Germline assignment: CDR1 SGHAT and CDR2 FQNNGV. The CDR3 runs to 13 residues. The CDR3 protein is CASSFVVVDEQYF. As DNA, the CDR3 is TGTGCCAGCAGCTTTGTGGTGGTGGACGAGCAGTACTTC.

This clonotype was counted only a few times. The chain employs TRBV28 and TRBJ1-1; 9 bases align to TRBD1. Germline V gene lookup returns CDR1 MDHEN and CDR2 SYDVKM. The CDR3 length is 15 residues. With V trimmed by 5 bases and J by 6 bases, 10 bases remained unmatched. CDR3 sequence reads: CASSAHGTGLAEAFF. The CDR3 bases are TGTGCCAGCAGTGCCCACGGGACAGGGTTGGCTGAAGCTTTCTTT.

There are many counts of this clonotype. The rearrangement links TRBV25-1 to TRBJ1-1, with a weak D call TRBD1 (5 bases). V shed 1 base and J shed 4 bases, with 7 bases lying between them. The germline CDR1 and CDR2 sequences are MGHDK and SYGVNS. The CDR3 runs 13 residues. The CDR3 DNA sequence: TGTGCCAGCAGTGAATTGGGGGGCACTGAAGCTTTCTTT. Its protein product is CASSELGGTEAFF.

This clonotype has a count of ten or more. J is TRBJ1-1 and V is TRBV12-3 or TRBV12-4; D is possibly TRBD1 (5 bases). Trimming took off 3 bases at V and 1 base at J, with 9 bases between the two ends. The CDR3 runs to 14 residues. The CDR3 nucleotides read TGTGCCAGCAGTTTCATGCAGGGGAACACTGAAGCTTTCTTT. As protein: CASSFMQGNTEAFF.

The chain has TRBV6-6 and TRBJ1-2; no reliable D call. From germline, CDR1 is MNHNY and CDR2 SVGAGI (reference sequence). V lost 5 bases, J lost 3 bases, and 10 bases lay in between. The CDR3 has 13 residues. CDR3 sequence (DNA): TGTGCCAGCAGTCCGACGAAGGACTATGGCTACACCTTC. Amino acid sequence: CASSPTKDYGYTF.

This clonotype was seen more than once but under ten times. The V gene is TRBV4-1, the J gene TRBJ1-2; TRBD1 matches at 9 bases. The length of the CDR3 is 16 residues. The germline CDR1 and CDR2 sequences are MGHRA and YSYEKL. After removal of 0 bases from V and 5 bases from J, the junction contained 7 bases not matched to a gene. CDR3 in amino acids: CASSQEGGQGTYGYTF. CDR3 DNA: TGCGCCAGCAGCCAAGAAGGGGGACAGGGAACTTATGGCTACACCTTC.

CDR3 in DNA: TGCAGCGTTGGTACAGGGGAGACTGAAGCTTTCTTT. Translation gives CSVGTGETEAFF. This chain connects TRBV29-1 to TRBJ1-1, with TRBD1 identical over 7 bases. The V and J ends lost 4 bases and 5 bases, in that order; junction bases with no gene match: 4. Germline V gives CDR1 SQVTM, CDR2 ANQGSEA. This CDR3 has 12 amino acids.

Only a few counts were recorded for this clonotype. This sequence joins TRBV20-1 and TRBJ2-5; possibly TRBD1 for D (7 bases). Trimming took off 6 bases at V and 2 bases at J, with 13 bases between the two ends. The CDR3 consists of 13 residues. CDR1 is DFQATT and CDR2 is SNEGSKA in the germline V gene (reference sequence). The CDR3 here is CSAQAGGQETQYF. Written as DNA, the CDR3 is TGCAGTGCCCAAGCAGGGGGGCAAGAGACCCAGTACTTC.

The J gene is TRBJ2-1, the V gene TRBV2, with TRBD2 matching 13 bases. CDR3 length equals 18 residues. Looked up from germline, CDR1 is SNHLY and CDR2 is FYNNEI. Trimming cost V 4 bases and J 1 base; bases outside gene matches: 7. CDR3 sequence reads: CASSVLGLAGNSYNEQFF. CDR3 nucleotide sequence: TGTGCCAGCAGTGTCTTGGGACTAGCGGGAAATTCCTACAATGAGCAGTTCTTC.

On this clonotype: Possible read error: a much larger clone is one base away. The rearrangement links TRBV7-9 to TRBJ2-7, with TRBD1 as a possible D gene (5 bases). The V end was cut by 11 bases, the J end by 0 bases, with 14 bases between. This CDR3 is built from 13 residues. Germline V gene lookup returns CDR1 SEHNR and CDR2 FQNEAQ (reference sequence). The DNA of the CDR3 is TGTGCCTTTCGGGCAGGGAACTCCTACGAGCAGTACTTC. This codes for CAFRAGNSYEQYF.

The gene calls are TRBV6-5 and TRBJ1-6; 7 bases are a match to TRBD1. The V gene's germline CDR1 is MNHEY and CDR2 SVGAGI. Trimming removed 5 bases from V and 8 bases from J; junction bases left unmatched: 12. The CDR3 covers 16 residues. The CDR3 sequence: CASSPRQGGIYSPLHF. Written as DNA, the CDR3 is TGTGCCAGCAGTCCCCGACAGGGTGGCATTTATTCACCCCTCCACTTT.

This clonotype was found many times. DNA of the CDR3: TGCAGCGTCGCTAGGTTATACAATGAGCAGTTCTTC. Its protein product is CSVARLYNEQFF. The chain uses TRBV29-1 and TRBJ2-1; D ambiguous. The CDR3 is made up of 12 amino acids. The germline gives CDR1 SQVTM, CDR2 ANQGSEA. V was shortened by 6 bases and J by 4 bases, with 10 bases between the two germline ends.

This clonotype was observed many times. The gene calls are TRBV14 and TRBJ2-2, with D possibly TRBD1 on 6 matching bases. Germline CDR1 and CDR2: SGHDN and FVKESK. The CDR3 length is 14 residues. V lost 4 bases, J lost 6 bases, and 12 bases lay in between. The CDR3 is CASSPRQAPGELFF. Here the CDR3 DNA reads TGTGCCAGCAGCCCTAGACAGGCGCCCGGGGAGCTGTTTTTT. Based on the CDR3 plus reference TRBV14 and TRBJ2-2, the full variable domain is EAGVTQFPSHSVIEKGQTVTLRCDPISGHDNLYWYRRVMGKEIKFLLHFVKESKQDESGMPNNRFLAERTGGTYSTLKVQPAELEDSGVYFCASSPRQAPGELFFGEGSRLTVL.

This clonotype was detected many times. This chain joins TRBV7-8 and TRBJ1-2, with TRBD1 identical over 7 bases. Per the germline V gene, CDR1 is SGHVS and CDR2 is FQNEAQ. V trimming: 3 bases; J trimming: 6 bases; junction bases outside the gene matches: 13. The CDR3 consists of 16 residues. The CDR3 bases are TGTGCCAGCAGCTTGGACAGGTACCCCACCCTGGATGGCTACACCTTC. It codes for CASSLDRYPTLDGYTF.

This clonotype was seen a handful of times. The V gene is TRBV6-5, the J gene TRBJ2-7; D remains unclear. The ends were cut back, 6 bases at V and 3 bases at J, with 9 bases in the middle. This CDR3 has 12 amino acids. The germline V gene encodes CDR1 MNHEY and CDR2 SVGAGI. This CDR3 reads CASRDGLYEQYF. The CDR3 DNA is TGTGCCAGCAGGGATGGTCTCTACGAGCAGTACTTC.

This chain uses TRBV2 with TRBJ2-1; D gene unclear. Deletions cut 3 bases from V and 9 bases from J, with 12 bases between. The CDR3 extends over 13 amino acids. In germline, CDR1 is SNHLY, CDR2 FYNNEI. The DNA for the CDR3 is TGTGCCAGCAGTGAGCCTTTCCGTCTTGAGCAGTTCTTC. It is translated as CASSEPFRLEQFF.

This clonotype was seen a handful of times. The chain combines TRBV29-1 with TRBJ2-1, with a tentative D call TRBD2 (5 bases). The V end lost 6 bases, the J end lost 7 bases, and 19 bases lay between the germline ends. This CDR3 has 14 residues. Germline V gene data show CDR1 as SQVTM and CDR2 as ANQGSEA. The CDR3 protein is CSVMWGVSGNEQFF. The CDR3 nucleotides are TGCAGCGTCATGTGGGGAGTCAGCGGAAATGAGCAGTTCTTC.

This clonotype was detected once. A much larger clone differs by one base, so this may be a read error. The V call is TRBV4-2, the J call TRBJ2-1; possible D gene TRBD2, 6 bases. Germline assignment: CDR1 LGHNA and CDR2 YNFKEQ. The CDR3 spans 17 residues. Trimming shortened V by 4 bases and J by 6 bases, and 22 bases separated the two germline ends. The CDR3 is CASSRQGSGEFRNEQFF. The CDR3, as DNA: TGTGCCAGCAGCCGCCAGGGATCGGGGGAGTTCCGCAATGAGCAGTTCTTC.

This clonotype was seen a handful of times. The rearrangement joins TRBV6-5 to TRBJ2-1; unclear D gene. Trimming removed 5 bases from V and 8 bases from J, with 13 bases in between. This CDR3 is 13 amino acids long. Germline V lookup: CDR1 MNHEY, CDR2 SVGAGI. DNA for the CDR3: TGTGCCAGCAGTACCCCCTTATCGTATGAGCAGTTCTTC. Translated, it gives CASSTPLSYEQFF.

This clonotype has at least ten counts. The chain carries TRBV7-9 and TRBJ2-7; the D is unclear. The CDR3 covers 12 residues. Germline V gene sequence: CDR1 SEHNR, CDR2 FQNEAQ (reference sequence). The V end lost 5 bases, the J end lost 5 bases, and 10 bases lay between the germline ends. The CDR3 nucleotides read TGTGCCAGCAGCCCCCAAGGGAACGAGCAGTACTTC. Amino acid sequence: CASSPQGNEQYF.

In regard to this clonotype: The junction and the germline gene differ at one end; a read error may be behind it. V and J are TRBV2 and TRBJ2-4; D remains ambiguous. CDR1 SNHLY and CDR2 FYNNEI come from the germline V gene. The CDR3 extends over 12 amino acids. The CDR3 DNA is TGTGCCAGCAGGGAAGGGCCGGCCATTCAGTACTTC. Residues: CASREGPAIQYF.

This clonotype was found a few times. The chain carries TRBV5-1 and TRBJ2-7, with TRBD1 matching 8 bases. This CDR3 spans 15 amino acids. Germline values: CDR1 SGHRS, CDR2 YFSETQ. V lost 0 bases and J lost 2; bases outside the gene matches: 4. The CDR3 DNA reads as TGCGCCAGCAGCTTGGCAGGGGGCGCCGCCTACGAGCAGTACTTC. This gives the protein CASSLAGGAAYEQYF.

The chain has TRBV18 and TRBJ2-1; the D gene could be TRBD1 or TRBD2 (6 bases each). The V gene lost 5 bases and the J gene lost 9 bases, with 20 bases spanning the gap. CDR3 size: 15 residues. CDR1 is KGHSH, CDR2 LQKENI, per germline. The CDR3 DNA is TGTGCCAGCTCAACCCGGGACTGGGGGCAGGGTGAGCAGTTCTTC. Protein sequence: CASSTRDWGQGEQFF. Combining the CDR3 with reference TRBV18 and TRBJ2-1 gives the whole variable domain NAGVMQNPRHLVRRRGQEARLRCSPMKGHSHVYWYRQLPEEGLKFMVYLQKENIIDESGMPKERFSAEFPKEGPSILRIQQVVRGDSAAYFCASSTRDWGQGEQFFGPGTRLTVL.